This T cell receptor beta chain was recorded in a study of blood T cells in healthy people across ages. Study-wide results and caveats: Relative to aged donors, long-lived donors carried more naive CD4+ cells and displayed higher diversity.

Sample-barcoded 5' priming and a J-beta primer mix drove a second PCR of roughly 7 to 11 cycles. Each of the cDNA molecules was tagged by a template-switch adaptor with 12 random nucleotides. TCRdb analysed the 5' RACE reads with MiXCR anew, one entry per CDR3 protein. The sample shows roughly 680,000 distinct CDR3 sequences, over 40% of them seen only once. Points on this clonotype: What it binds is unknown.

They isolated at least 7 million PBMCs from each sample. The CDR3 loop spans 12 amino acids. The V end was cut by 6 bases, the J end by 0 bases, with 4 bases between. This rearrangement joins TRBV12-3 or TRBV12-4 to TRBJ2-3; D is uncertain. The specimen was blood. The receptor comes from a woman older than 75 in good health. The CDR3 DNA sequence: TGTGCCAGCAGATTCAGCACAGATACGCAGTATTTT. Its protein product is CASRFSTDTQYF.